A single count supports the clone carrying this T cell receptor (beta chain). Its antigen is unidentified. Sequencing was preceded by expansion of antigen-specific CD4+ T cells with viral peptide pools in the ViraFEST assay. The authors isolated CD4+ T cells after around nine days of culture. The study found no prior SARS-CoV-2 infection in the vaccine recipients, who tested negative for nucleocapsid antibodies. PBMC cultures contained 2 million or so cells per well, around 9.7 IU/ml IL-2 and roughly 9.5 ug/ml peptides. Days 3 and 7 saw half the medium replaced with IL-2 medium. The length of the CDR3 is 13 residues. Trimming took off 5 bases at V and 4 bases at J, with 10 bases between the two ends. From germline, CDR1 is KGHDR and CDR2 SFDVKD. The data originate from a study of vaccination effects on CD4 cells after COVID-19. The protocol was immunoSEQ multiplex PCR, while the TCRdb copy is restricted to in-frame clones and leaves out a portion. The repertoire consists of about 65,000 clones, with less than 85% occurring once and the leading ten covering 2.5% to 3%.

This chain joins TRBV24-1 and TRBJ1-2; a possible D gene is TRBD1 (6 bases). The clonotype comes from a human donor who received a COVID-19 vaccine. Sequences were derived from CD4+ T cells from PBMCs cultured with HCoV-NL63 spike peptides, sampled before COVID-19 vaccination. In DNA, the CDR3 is TGTGCCACCAGTGGTGGGACAATCTATGGCTACACCTTC. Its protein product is CATSGGTIYGYTF.